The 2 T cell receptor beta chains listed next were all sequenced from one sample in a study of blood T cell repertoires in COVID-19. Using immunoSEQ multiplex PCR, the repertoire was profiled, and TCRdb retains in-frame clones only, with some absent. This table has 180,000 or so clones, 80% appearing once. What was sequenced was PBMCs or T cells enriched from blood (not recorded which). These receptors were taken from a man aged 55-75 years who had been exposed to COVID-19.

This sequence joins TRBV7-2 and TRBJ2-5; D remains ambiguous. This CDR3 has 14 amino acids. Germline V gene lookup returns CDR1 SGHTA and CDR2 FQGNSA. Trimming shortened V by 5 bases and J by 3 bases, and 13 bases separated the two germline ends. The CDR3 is CASSPTRAKETQYF. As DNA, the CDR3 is TGTGCCAGCAGCCCGACTCGCGCGAAAGAGACCCAGTACTTC.

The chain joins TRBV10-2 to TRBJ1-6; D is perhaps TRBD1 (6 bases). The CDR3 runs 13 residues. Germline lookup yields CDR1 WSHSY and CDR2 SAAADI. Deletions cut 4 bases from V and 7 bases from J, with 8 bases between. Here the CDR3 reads CASSVQGNSPLHF. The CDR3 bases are TGCGCCAGCAGTGTGCAGGGGAATTCACCCCTCCACTTT.